This TCR beta chain was retrieved from a study of cytomegalovirus exposure and HLA in healthy donors. Study in general: Earlier, 110 million or so unique TCR beta sequences were recovered from around 200 million T cells by an analysis. General study findings and limits: Rarity held for most TCR sequences, but there were some public TCRs that occurred in many donors.

PCR used 60 Vbeta primers and 13 Jbeta primers. TCRdb keeps only in-frame clones here, not all; method: immunoSEQ multiplex PCR. The table includes some 130,000 clones, 75% to 90% detected once. Trimming removed 4 bases at V and 3 bases at J, with 13 bases between. Germline CDR1 and CDR2: LNHDA and SQIVND (reference sequence). This CDR3 has 15 residues. Concerning this clone: Its antigen remains unknown.

The gene calls are TRBV19 and TRBJ1-5, with D tentatively TRBD1 (6 bases). This receptor was identified in a woman aged 40 to 49 in good health and CMV-seronegative. The sequencing input was PBMCs. The chain's CDR3 is CASSRGGTVNQPQHF. In DNA, the CDR3 is TGTGCCAGTAGTAGGGGGGGCACTGTCAATCAGCCCCAGCATTTT.